This TCR beta chain is from a study of T cells in Graves' hyperthyroidism and ophthalmopathy (dated by TCRdb to the late 2010s). Context from the whole study: Peripheral blood samples were taken at the time of initial diagnosis, prior to any treatment. A discovery cohort of around 100 patients, roughly 45 with Graves' ophthalmopathy and more than 55 with stable Graves' hyperthyroidism, was used to find distinguishing TCR V-J signatures. Prospective prediction of ophthalmopathy was tested in an independent validation cohort consisting of under 20 hyperthyroidism patients and about 17 patients who later progressed to ophthalmopathy. For training and testing, the 110 or so patients in the discovery cohort were randomly divided in a 7:3 ratio. In addition, the study compared T-cell repertoires in thyroid tissue and in blood from roughly six Graves' hyperthyroidism patients. Following sampling, methimazole starting at 30 mg daily was given to hyperthyroidism patients, and high-dose intravenous methylprednisolone was given to ophthalmopathy patients. The paper reports TCR Vbeta CDR3 sequencing of roughly 140 peripheral blood samples: approximately 43 ophthalmopathy, roughly 74 hyperthyroidism and around 17 progressor patients. The research as a whole found: Most expanded thyroid clonotypes (frequency above 0.001) were also found in blood, which suggests that blood repertoires may mirror thyroid immune responses. A model built on a 13 V-J signature distinguished ophthalmopathy from stable hyperthyroidism, reaching around 87% sensitivity and approximately 83% specificity in cross-validation and 80%/75% in testing. In validation, progression to ophthalmopathy was predicted by the model with around 70% sensitivity and around 76% specificity, a median of 6.5 months before onset. Sample size was not statistically predetermined, and investigators were not blinded to group allocation.

About this clonotype: Its antigen has not been determined. There are no base qualities to consult, and no much larger clone falls within one base.

TCR beta CDR3 regions were amplified from RNA transcripts. A first-round RT-PCR of the TCR CDR3 used the HTBI primer set with the Qiagen OneStep RT-PCR kit. Libraries were constructed in a second round of multiplex PCR, after which size selection and purification were carried out. Libraries were sequenced paired-end with 100 bp reads on an Illumina HiSeq2000. Processing in the source paper ran as follows. Raw data were processed with SOAPnuke, discarding reads with adapters, uncalled bases, mean Phred below 15, or no exact constant-primer or identifier match. COPE v1.2.5 was used to merge the high-quality paired reads, and each unique nucleotide sequence was defined as a clonotype. MiTCR v1.1 was used to align clonotypes to the IMGT TRBV, TRBD and TRBJ reference segments. Only V-J combinations with frequency above 0.0001, covering 99% to 99.2% of repertoires, were analysed. A TCS score was defined as the ratio of F50 (clonal expansion) to E x V (chaos), with BLOSUM62-based TCRdist applied between CDR3 peptides within each V-J. Welch's t-statistics and random forest reduced 514 V-J features to 10 to 15, which were used in a naive Bayes classifier (R e1071). In TCRdb, the public reads were trimmed at Q25 with fastp and aligned with MiXCR, with productive beta chains retained. Each entry is one CDR3 protein sequence, shown with its most common DNA and genes. TCRdb assigned the V and J calls; the authors' analysis was not used. This sample holds about 740,000 distinct CDR3 sequences; around 15% were observed only once. The ten largest clones add up to roughly 10% of the sample.

Spanning cysteine to phenylalanine, the CDR3 consists of 15 amino acids. Just CDR3 DNA is preserved here, 45 bases in frame from base 1. According to the germline V gene (reference sequence), CDR1 reads DFQATT and CDR2 reads SNEGSKA. Clipping removes 1 base from V and 1 base from J, with 4 as the unmatched junction base count. A patient counted as having stable Graves' hyperthyroidism if no progression to ophthalmopathy occurred over 18 months of follow-up. The hyperthyroidism patients were between 18 and 65 years old and newly diagnosed, with a disease duration of less than 2 months. Any patient with an uncontrolled infection, another autoimmune disease, pregnancy or lactation was excluded. Diagnoses relied on clinical symptoms, serum thyroxine and TRAb, thyroid ultrasound and orbital computed tomography. PBMCs were isolated from 10 ml of fresh peripheral blood by Ficoll-Paque density gradient centrifugation. Trizol reagent was used to extract total RNA, and RNA quality was then checked on an Agilent 2100 Bioanalyzer.

The TCR comes from a woman aged 18-29 years with Graves' hyperthyroidism. The chain is assembled from TRBV20-1 and TRBJ2-5, with TRBD2 identical over 9 junction bases. Specimen: blood. Read as DNA, the sequence is TGCAGTGCTAGAGTGGCGGGAGGGCCCCAAGAGACCCAGTACTTC. Its translation reads: CSARVAGGPQETQYF.